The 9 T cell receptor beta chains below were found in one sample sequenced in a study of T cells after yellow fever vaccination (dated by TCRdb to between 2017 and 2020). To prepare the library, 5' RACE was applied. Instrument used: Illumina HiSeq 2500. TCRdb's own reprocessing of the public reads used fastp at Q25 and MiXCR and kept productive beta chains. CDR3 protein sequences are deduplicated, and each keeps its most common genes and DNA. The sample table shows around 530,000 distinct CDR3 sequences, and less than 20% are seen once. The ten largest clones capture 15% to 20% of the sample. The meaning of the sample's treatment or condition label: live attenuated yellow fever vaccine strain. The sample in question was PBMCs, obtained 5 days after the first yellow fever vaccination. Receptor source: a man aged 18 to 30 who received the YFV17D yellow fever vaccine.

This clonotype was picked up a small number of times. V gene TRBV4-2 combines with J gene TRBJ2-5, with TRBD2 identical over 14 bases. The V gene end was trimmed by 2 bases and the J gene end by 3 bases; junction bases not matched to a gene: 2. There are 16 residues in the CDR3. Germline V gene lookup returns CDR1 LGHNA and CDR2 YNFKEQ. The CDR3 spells CASSQTTSGGEETQYF. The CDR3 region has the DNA TGTGCCAGCAGCCAAACGACTAGCGGGGGGGAAGAGACCCAGTACTTC.

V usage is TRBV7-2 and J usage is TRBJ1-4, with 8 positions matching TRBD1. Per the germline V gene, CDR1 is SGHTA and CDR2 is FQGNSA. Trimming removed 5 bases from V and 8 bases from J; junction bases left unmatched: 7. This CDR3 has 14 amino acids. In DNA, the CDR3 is TGTGCCAGCAGCCCAGGACAGGGCTGGGAAAAACTGTTTTTT. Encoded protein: CASSPGQGWEKLFF.

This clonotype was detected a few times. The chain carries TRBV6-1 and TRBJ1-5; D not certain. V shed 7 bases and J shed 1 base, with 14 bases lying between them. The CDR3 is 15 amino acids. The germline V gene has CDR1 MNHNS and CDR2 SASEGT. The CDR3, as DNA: TGTGCCAGCAAGGACCGATATGGGAGCAATCAGCCCCAGCATTTT. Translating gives CASKDRYGSNQPQHF.

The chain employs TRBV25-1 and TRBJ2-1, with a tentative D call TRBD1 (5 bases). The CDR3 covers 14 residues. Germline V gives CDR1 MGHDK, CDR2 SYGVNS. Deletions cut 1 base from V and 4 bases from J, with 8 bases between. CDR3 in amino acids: CASSEWTSYNEQFF. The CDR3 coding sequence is TGTGCCAGCAGTGAATGGACAAGTTACAATGAGCAGTTCTTC.

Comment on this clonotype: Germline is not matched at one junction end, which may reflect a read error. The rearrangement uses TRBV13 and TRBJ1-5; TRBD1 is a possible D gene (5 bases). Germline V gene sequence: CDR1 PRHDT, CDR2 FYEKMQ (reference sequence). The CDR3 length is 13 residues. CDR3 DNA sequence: TGTGCCAGCAGCGTAGGGGTTCATCAGCCCCAGCATTTT. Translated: CASSVGVHQPQHF.

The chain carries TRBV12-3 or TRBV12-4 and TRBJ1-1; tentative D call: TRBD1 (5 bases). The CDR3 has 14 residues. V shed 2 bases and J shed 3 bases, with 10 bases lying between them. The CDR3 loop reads CASSLRGDDTEAFF. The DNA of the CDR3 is TGTGCCAGCAGTTTAAGGGGAGATGACACTGAAGCTTTCTTT.

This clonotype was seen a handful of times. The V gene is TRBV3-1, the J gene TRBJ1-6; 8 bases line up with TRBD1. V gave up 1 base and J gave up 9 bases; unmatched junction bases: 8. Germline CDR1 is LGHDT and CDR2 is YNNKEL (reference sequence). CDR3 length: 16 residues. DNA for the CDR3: TGTGCCAGCAGCCAAGGAGGACAGGGTTTTGGTTCACCCCTCCACTTT. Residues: CASSQGGQGFGSPLHF.

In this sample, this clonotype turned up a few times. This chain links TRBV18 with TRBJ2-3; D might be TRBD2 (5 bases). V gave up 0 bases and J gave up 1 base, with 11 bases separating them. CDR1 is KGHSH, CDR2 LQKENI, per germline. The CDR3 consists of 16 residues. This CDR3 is CASSPPGGWGTDTQYF. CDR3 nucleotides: TGTGCCAGCTCACCACCGGGCGGGTGGGGCACAGATACGCAGTATTTT. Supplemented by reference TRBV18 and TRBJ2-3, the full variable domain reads NAGVMQNPRHLVRRRGQEARLRCSPMKGHSHVYWYRQLPEEGLKFMVYLQKENIIDESGMPKERFSAEFPKEGPSILRIQQVVRGDSAAYFCASSPPGGWGTDTQYFGPGTRLTVL.

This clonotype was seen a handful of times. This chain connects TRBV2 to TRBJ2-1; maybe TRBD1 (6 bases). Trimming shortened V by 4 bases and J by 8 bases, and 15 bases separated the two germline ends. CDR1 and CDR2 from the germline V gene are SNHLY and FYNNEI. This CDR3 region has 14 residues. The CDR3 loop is CASSVNGGNDEQFF. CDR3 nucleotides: TGTGCCAGCAGTGTAAATGGGGGCAACGATGAGCAGTTCTTC.